One and the same sample provided the 20 T cell receptor beta chains below, sequenced in a study of T cell responses to AZD1222 COVID-19 vaccine. Method: immunoSEQ multiplex PCR; TCRdb's copy keeps in-frame clones and lacks some. The sample contains 120,000 to 150,000 clones, roughly 84% of which appear only once. Sequenced here: peripheral blood, sampled 28 days after the second AZD1222 dose. The receptors were gathered from an adult who received the AZD1222 COVID-19 vaccine.

The J gene is TRBJ1-2, the V gene TRBV19; TRBD1 might be the D (5 bases). The CDR3 extends over 12 amino acids. Per the germline V gene, CDR1 is LNHDA and CDR2 is SQIVND (reference sequence). The ends were cut back, 8 bases at V and 4 bases at J, with 11 bases in the middle. The CDR3 coding sequence is TGTGCCAGTGGACACAGTAGCTATGGCTACACCTTC. It specifies CASGHSSYGYTF.

This chain uses TRBV3-1 (or the pseudogene TRBV3-2) with TRBJ2-3; D is unclear. V was clipped by 4 bases and J by 6 bases, with 14 bases between them. The CDR3 loop spans 14 amino acids. Germline CDR1 LGHDT, CDR2 YNNKEL (reference sequence). DNA of the CDR3: TGTGCCAGCAGCCCCACTTTACCGGTGGATACGCAGTATTTT. This sequence encodes CASSPTLPVDTQYF.

CDR3 protein: CATSRDSLGGTEAFF. In DNA, the CDR3 is TGTGCCACCAGCAGAGATTCGTTGGGGGGTACTGAAGCTTTCTTT. The rearrangement links TRBV15 to TRBJ1-1; a weak D match, TRBD1 (5 bases). Trimming removed 0 bases from V and 5 bases from J, with 13 bases in between. CDR1 LNHNV and CDR2 YYDKDF come from the germline V gene (reference sequence). This CDR3 comprises 15 residues.

This chain links TRBV2 with TRBJ2-6; D ambiguous. Germline V gives CDR1 SNHLY, CDR2 FYNNEI. The CDR3 is made up of 14 amino acids. Trimming stripped 4 bases from V and 3 bases from J, with 7 bases between. CDR3 residues: CASSVQSGANVLTF. The CDR3 DNA reads TGTGCCAGCAGTGTTCAAAGTGGGGCCAACGTCCTGACTTTC.

This sequence joins TRBV6-5 and TRBJ1-3; tentatively, D is TRBD1 (5 bases). There are 16 residues in the CDR3. CDR1 is MNHEY and CDR2 is SVGAGI in the germline V gene. The germline V and J ends were trimmed by 4 bases and 0 bases, with 13 bases remaining between them. In DNA, the CDR3 is TGTGCCAGCAGTTCTCTGGCAGGGAGCTCTGGAAACACCATATATTTT. This translates into CASSSLAGSSGNTIYF.

This sequence joins TRBV7-9 and TRBJ2-3; D unclear. Germline V gives CDR1 SEHNR, CDR2 FQNEAQ (reference sequence). Trimming took off 2 bases at V and 2 bases at J, with 11 bases between the two ends. The CDR3 is 15 amino acids. The CDR3 DNA is TGTGCCAGCAGCTTACCAAAGGTTTACACAGATACGCAGTATTTT. This codes for CASSLPKVYTDTQYF. Drawing the rest from reference TRBV7-9 and TRBJ2-3, the complete variable domain is DTGVSQNPRHKITKRGQNVTFRCDPISEHNRLYWYRQTLGQGPEFLTYFQNEAQLEKSRLLSDRFSAERPKGSFSTLEIQRTEQGDSAMYLCASSLPKVYTDTQYFGPGTRLTVL.

Comment on this clone: The sample contains more than one DNA sequence encoding this CDR3. The V gene is TRBV4-2, the J gene TRBJ2-5, with a tentative D call TRBD2 (6 bases). The CDR3 length is 15 residues. Germline CDR1 and CDR2: LGHNA and YNFKEQ. V was shortened by 0 bases and J by 5 bases, with 13 bases between the two germline ends. The chain's CDR3 is CASSQEWRGGETQYF. CDR3 nucleotides: TGTGCCAGCAGCCAAGAATGGCGGGGTGGGGAGACCCAGTACTTC.

The rearrangement joins TRBV28 to TRBJ2-7, with 9 bases that match TRBD1. Germline trimming cut 4 bases from V and 3 bases from J; bases unmatched to any gene: 10. The CDR3 is 16 amino acids. Germline V CDR1 and CDR2: MDHEN, SYDVKM. CDR3 nucleotide sequence: TGTGCCAGCAGTTCCTACGGGACAGGGTTTGACTACGAGCAGTACTTC. This codes for CASSSYGTGFDYEQYF.

This clone was recorded once. The rearrangement links TRBV6-1 to TRBJ2-3; 7 bases match TRBD2. Germline V gene data show CDR1 as MNHNS and CDR2 as SASEGT. The CDR3 has 15 residues. The junction had 9 bases not matched to a gene; V was cut back by 3 bases and J by 6 bases. The CDR3 protein is CASSDPRGLVDTQYF. The CDR3 DNA reads TGTGCCAGCAGTGACCCCCGAGGACTAGTCGATACGCAGTATTTT.

The chain links TRBV18 to TRBJ2-2; unclear D gene. Per the germline V gene, CDR1 is KGHSH and CDR2 is LQKENI. This CDR3 spans 18 amino acids. With 0 bases removed from V and 1 base from J, the gap between germline ends came to 15 bases. CDR3 protein: CASSPPSHGPMNTGELFF. In DNA form, the CDR3 reads TGTGCCAGCTCACCACCTTCCCACGGGCCTATGAACACCGGGGAGCTGTTTTTT.

The chain employs TRBV5-1 and TRBJ1-2; no clear D gene. V was clipped by 2 bases and J by 4 bases, with 9 bases between them. This CDR3 region has 13 residues. CDR1 is SGHRS, CDR2 YFSETQ, per germline. CDR3 DNA: TGCGCCAGCAGCTTATCAGGAATCTATGGCTACACCTTC. Protein sequence: CASSLSGIYGYTF.

This clone was recorded only once. This same CDR3 is encoded by further DNA sequences in the sample. This sequence joins TRBV2 and TRBJ1-4; D call uncertain. Per germline, CDR1 SNHLY and CDR2 FYNNEI. Trimming removed 2 bases at V and 7 bases at J, with 2 bases between. The CDR3 spans 11 residues. CDR3 nucleotide sequence: TGTGCCAGCAGTGAACGTGAAAAACTGTTTTTT. It codes for CASSEREKLFF.

CDR3 coding DNA: TGTGCCAGCAGCTTAAGGCAGGAGGGGGGCTACACCTTC. Protein sequence: CASSLRQEGGYTF. The chain links TRBV7-9 to TRBJ1-2, with D possibly matching TRBD1 (5 bases). Germline values: CDR1 SEHNR, CDR2 FQNEAQ (reference sequence). Trimming removed 2 bases at V and 8 bases at J, with 12 bases between. The CDR3 runs 13 residues.

The chain employs TRBV3-1 (or the pseudogene TRBV3-2) and TRBJ1-1; maybe TRBD1 (6 bases). The V and J ends lost 0 bases and 8 bases respectively, with 16 bases between them. The CDR3 is 15 amino acids. Germline V lookup: CDR1 LGHDT, CDR2 YNNKEL (reference sequence). CDR3 bases: TGTGCCAGCAGCCAAGAATATATCGGGACAACCGAAGCTTTCTTT. It yields the protein CASSQEYIGTTEAFF.

This rearrangement joins TRBV24-1 to TRBJ2-2; D tentatively fits TRBD1 or TRBD2 (5 bases each). The CDR3 has 15 residues. Trimming cost V 4 bases and J 6 bases, with 14 bases left between them. Germline V gene lookup returns CDR1 KGHDR and CDR2 SFDVKD. As DNA, the CDR3 is TGTGCCACCAGTGACCCCCTCGTGGGGGCCGGGGAGCTGTTTTTT. It is translated as CATSDPLVGAGELFF.

This clone has only one observation. This rearrangement joins TRBV7-8 to TRBJ2-7, with 8 bases aligning to TRBD1. The V gene end was trimmed by 3 bases and the J gene end by 2 bases; junction bases not matched to a gene: 3. This CDR3 spans 14 amino acids. The germline V gene encodes CDR1 SGHVS and CDR2 FQNEAQ. In nucleotides, the CDR3 is TGTGCCAGCAGCTTTCAACAGGGGGCCTACGAGCAGTACTTC. The encoded protein is CASSFQQGAYEQYF.

The chain employs TRBV6-5 and TRBJ1-5, with D possibly being TRBD1 (6 bases). The CDR3 consists of 15 residues. Trimming stripped 2 bases from V and 3 bases from J, with 11 bases between. Per the germline V gene, CDR1 is MNHEY and CDR2 is SVGAGI. Written as DNA, the CDR3 is TGTGCCAGCAGTTACGCACAGGGTCTCAATCAGCCCCAGCATTTT. It encodes CASSYAQGLNQPQHF.

The chain links TRBV6-2 or TRBV6-3 to TRBJ1-1, with D unresolved. The V gene's germline CDR1 is MNHEY and CDR2 SVGEGT. The V end lost 3 bases, the J end lost 0 bases, and 2 bases lay between the germline ends. The CDR3 is made up of 12 amino acids. The CDR3 nucleotides are TGTGCCAGCAGTTATATGAACACTGAAGCTTTCTTT. Translation gives CASSYMNTEAFF.

CDR3 in amino acids: CSSDYGYTF. CDR3 DNA sequence: TGCAGTTCGGATTATGGCTACACCTTC. The chain recombines TRBV20-1 with TRBJ1-2; no clear D gene. The CDR3 runs to 9 residues. Trimming pared 8 bases from V and 5 bases from J, leaving 6 bases between. Per germline, CDR1 DFQATT and CDR2 SNEGSKA (reference sequence).

The chain has TRBV15 and TRBJ2-1; D remains ambiguous. The CDR3 is made up of 13 amino acids. The germline CDR1 and CDR2 sequences are LNHNV and YYDKDF (reference sequence). V was cut by 1 base and J by 9 bases, with 10 bases left in between. CDR3 DNA: TGTGCCACCAGCAGAGGTGGGCCGGGTGAGCAGTTCTTC. It codes for CATSRGGPGEQFF. The variable domain in full, with the rest retrieved from reference TRBV15 and TRBJ2-1, is DAMVIQNPRYQVTQFGKPVTLSCSQTLNHNVMYWYQQKSSQAPKLLFHYYDKDFNNEADTPDNFQSRRPNTSFCFLDIRSPGLGDTAMYLCATSRGGPGEQFFGPGTRLTVL.